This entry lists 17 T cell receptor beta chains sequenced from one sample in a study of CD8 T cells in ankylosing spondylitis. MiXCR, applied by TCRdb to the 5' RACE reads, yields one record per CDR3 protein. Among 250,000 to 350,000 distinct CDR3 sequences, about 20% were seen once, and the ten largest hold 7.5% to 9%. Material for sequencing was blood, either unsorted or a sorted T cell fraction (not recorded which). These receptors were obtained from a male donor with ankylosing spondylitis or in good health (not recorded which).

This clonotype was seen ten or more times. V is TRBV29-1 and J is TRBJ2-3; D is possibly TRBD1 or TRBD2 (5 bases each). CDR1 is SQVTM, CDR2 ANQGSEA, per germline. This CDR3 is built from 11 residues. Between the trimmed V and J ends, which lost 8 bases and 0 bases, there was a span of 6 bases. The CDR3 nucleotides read TGCAGCTGGGACAGCACAGATACGCAGTATTTT. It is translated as CSWDSTDTQYF.

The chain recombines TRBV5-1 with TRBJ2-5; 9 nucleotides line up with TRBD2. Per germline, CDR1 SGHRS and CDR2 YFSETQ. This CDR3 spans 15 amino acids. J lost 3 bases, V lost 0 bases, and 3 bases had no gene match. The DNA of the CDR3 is TGCGCCAGCAGCTTGGCTAGCGGGGCCAAAGAGACCCAGTACTTC. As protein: CASSLASGAKETQYF.

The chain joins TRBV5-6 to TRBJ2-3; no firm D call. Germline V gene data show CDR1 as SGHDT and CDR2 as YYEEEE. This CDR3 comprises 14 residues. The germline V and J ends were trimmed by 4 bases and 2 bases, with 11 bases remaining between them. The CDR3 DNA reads TGTGCCAGCAGCATTGGCAGGCCCACAGATACGCAGTATTTT. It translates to CASSIGRPTDTQYF.

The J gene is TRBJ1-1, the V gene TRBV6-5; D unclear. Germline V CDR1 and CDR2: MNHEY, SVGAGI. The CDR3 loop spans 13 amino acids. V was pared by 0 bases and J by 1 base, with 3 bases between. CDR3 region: CASSYSWNTEAFF. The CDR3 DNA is TGTGCCAGCAGTTACTCGTGGAACACTGAAGCTTTCTTT.

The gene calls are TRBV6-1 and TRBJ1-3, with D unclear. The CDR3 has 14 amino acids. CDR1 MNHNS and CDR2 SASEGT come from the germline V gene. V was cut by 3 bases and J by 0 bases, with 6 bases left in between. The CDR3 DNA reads TGTGCCAGCAGTGAGTACAGCTCTGGAAACACCATATATTTT. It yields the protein CASSEYSSGNTIYF.

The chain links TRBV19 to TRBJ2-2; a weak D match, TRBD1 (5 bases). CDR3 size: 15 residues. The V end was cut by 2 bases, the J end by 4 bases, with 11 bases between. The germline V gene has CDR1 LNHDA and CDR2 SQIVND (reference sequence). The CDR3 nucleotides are TGTGCCAGTAGTATACGGACATACGGCACCGGGGAGCTGTTTTTT. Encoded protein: CASSIRTYGTGELFF.

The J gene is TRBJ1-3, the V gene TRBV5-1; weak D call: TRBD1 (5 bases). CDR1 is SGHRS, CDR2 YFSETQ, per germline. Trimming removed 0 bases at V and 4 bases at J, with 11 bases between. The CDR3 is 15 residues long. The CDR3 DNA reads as TGCGCCAGCAGCTTGGACGCCGAGGGGGGAAACACCATATATTTT. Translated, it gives CASSLDAEGGNTIYF. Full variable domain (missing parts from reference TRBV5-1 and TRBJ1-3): KAGVTQTPRYLIKTRGQQVTLSCSPISGHRSVSWYQQTPGQGLQFLFEYFSETQRNKGNFPGRFSGRQFSNSRSEMNVSTLELGDSALYLCASSLDAEGGNTIYFGEGSWLTVV.

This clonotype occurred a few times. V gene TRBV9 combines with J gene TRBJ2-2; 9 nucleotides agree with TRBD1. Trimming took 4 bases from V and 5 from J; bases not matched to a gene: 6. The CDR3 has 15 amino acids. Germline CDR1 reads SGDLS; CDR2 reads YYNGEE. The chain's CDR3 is CASSSRTGVTGELFF. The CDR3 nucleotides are TGTGCCAGCAGCTCCCGGACAGGGGTGACCGGGGAGCTGTTTTTT.

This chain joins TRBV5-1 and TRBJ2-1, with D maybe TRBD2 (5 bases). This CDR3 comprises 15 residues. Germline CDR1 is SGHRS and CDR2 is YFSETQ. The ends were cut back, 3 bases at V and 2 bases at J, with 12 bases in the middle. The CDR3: CASSSYTGAYNEQFF. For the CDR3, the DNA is TGCGCCAGCAGCTCCTACACCGGGGCCTACAATGAGCAGTTCTTC.

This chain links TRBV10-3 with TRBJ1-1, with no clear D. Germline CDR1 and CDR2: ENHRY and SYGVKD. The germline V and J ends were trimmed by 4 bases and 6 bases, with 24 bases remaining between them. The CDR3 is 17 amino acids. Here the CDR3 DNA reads TGTGCCATCAGTGGCATAAAACACATAGGGTCTGGAGCTGAAGCTTTCTTT. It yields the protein CAISGIKHIGSGAEAFF.

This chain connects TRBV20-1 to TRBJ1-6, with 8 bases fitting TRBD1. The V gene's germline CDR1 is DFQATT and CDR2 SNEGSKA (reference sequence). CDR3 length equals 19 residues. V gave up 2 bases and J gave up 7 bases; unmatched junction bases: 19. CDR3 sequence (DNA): TGCAGTGCTAGAACTACTGGACAGGGATTTACGAGACCAAATTCACCCCTCCACTTT. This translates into CSARTTGQGFTRPNSPLHF.

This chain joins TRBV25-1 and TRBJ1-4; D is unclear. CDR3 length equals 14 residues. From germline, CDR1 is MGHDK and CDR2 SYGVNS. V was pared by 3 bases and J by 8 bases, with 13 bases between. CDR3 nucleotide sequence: TGTGCCAGCAGTGATCGGAGCCGCCGGGAAAAACTGTTTTTT. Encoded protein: CASSDRSRREKLFF.

The CDR3 reads CASSPYGLAFGDTQYF. CDR3 in DNA: TGTGCCAGCTCACCATACGGCCTAGCCTTTGGGGATACGCAGTATTTT. The chain combines TRBV18 with TRBJ2-3, with a tentative D call TRBD2 (5 bases). Germline values: CDR1 KGHSH, CDR2 LQKENI. The CDR3 contains 16 residues. Trimming removed 2 bases at V and 6 bases at J, with 18 bases between.

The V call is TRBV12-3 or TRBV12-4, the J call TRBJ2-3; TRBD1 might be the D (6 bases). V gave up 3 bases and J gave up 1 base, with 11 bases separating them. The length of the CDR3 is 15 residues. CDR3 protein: CASSFWDTRTDTQYF. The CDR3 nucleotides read TGTGCCAGCAGTTTTTGGGACACCCGCACAGATACGCAGTATTTT.

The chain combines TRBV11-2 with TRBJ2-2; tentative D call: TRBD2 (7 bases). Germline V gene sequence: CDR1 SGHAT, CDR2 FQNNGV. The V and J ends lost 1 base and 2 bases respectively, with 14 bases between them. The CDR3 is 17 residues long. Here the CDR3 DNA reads TGTGCCAGCAGCTTAGTAGGGGGAGGGCCTAACACCGGGGAGCTGTTTTTT. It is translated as CASSLVGGGPNTGELFF.

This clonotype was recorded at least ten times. The CDR3, as DNA: TGCAGCGTTGACACGTTGGATACGCAGTATTTT. It specifies CSVDTLDTQYF. J is TRBJ2-3 and V is TRBV29-1; D gene ambiguous. The germline CDR1 and CDR2 sequences are SQVTM and ANQGSEA. The CDR3 extends over 11 amino acids. The V and J ends lost 3 bases and 6 bases respectively, with 7 bases between them.

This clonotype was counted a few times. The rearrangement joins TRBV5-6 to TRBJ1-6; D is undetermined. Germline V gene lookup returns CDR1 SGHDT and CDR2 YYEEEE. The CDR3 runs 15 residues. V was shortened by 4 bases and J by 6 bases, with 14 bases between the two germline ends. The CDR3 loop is CASSRGVPANSPLHF. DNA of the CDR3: TGTGCCAGCAGCCGCGGGGTGCCAGCTAATTCACCCCTCCACTTT.